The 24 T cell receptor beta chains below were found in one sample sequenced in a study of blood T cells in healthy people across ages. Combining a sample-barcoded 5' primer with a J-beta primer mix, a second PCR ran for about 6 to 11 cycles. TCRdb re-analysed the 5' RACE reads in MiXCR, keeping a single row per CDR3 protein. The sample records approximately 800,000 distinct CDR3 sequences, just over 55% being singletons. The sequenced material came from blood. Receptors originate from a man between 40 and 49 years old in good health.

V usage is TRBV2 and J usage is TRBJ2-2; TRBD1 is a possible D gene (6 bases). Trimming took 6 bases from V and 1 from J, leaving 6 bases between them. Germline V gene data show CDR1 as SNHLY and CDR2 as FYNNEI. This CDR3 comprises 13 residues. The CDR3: CASRTGNTGELFF. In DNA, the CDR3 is TGTGCCAGCAGGACAGGGAACACCGGGGAGCTGTTTTTT.

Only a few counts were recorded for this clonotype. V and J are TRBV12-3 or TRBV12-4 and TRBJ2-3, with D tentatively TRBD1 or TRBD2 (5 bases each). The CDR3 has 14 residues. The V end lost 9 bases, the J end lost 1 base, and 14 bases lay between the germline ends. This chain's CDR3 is CASSRDGRTDTQYF. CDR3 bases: TGTGCCAGTAGTCGGGACGGACGCACAGATACGCAGTATTTT.

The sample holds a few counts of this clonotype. DNA of the CDR3: TGCAGCGTTCTACGCCAGGGAGTACCGACCCAGTACTTC. Encoded protein: CSVLRQGVPTQYF. The chain combines TRBV29-1 with TRBJ2-7, with D perhaps being TRBD1 or TRBD2 (5 bases each). The J call may not be correct, given that the DNA end is closer to TRBJ2-5. There are 13 residues in the CDR3. Per germline, CDR1 SQVTM and CDR2 ANQGSEA.

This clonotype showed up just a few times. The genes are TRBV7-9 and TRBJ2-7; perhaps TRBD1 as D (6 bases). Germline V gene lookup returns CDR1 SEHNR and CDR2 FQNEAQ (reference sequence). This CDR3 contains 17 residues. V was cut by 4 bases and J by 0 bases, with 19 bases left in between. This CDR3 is CASSSPRRTADSYEQYF. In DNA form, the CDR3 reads TGTGCCAGCAGCTCGCCAAGGAGGACAGCCGACTCCTACGAGCAGTACTTC.

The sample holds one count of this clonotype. CDR3 sequence: CASSPGDSLNEQFF. The DNA for the CDR3 is TGTGCCAGCAGCCCCGGGGACAGCCTCAATGAGCAGTTCTTC. V usage is TRBV28 and J usage is TRBJ2-1; TRBD1 agrees at 7 bases. Unmatched junction bases numbered 8, after V lost 6 bases and J lost 6 bases. The CDR3 totals 14 residues. The germline V gene has CDR1 MDHEN and CDR2 SYDVKM. Full variable domain (outside the CDR3, taken from reference TRBV28 and TRBJ2-1): DVKVTQSSRYLVKRTGEKVFLECVQDMDHENMFWYRQDPGLGLRLIYFSYDVKMKEKGDIPEGYSVSREKKERFSLILESASTNQTSMYLCASSPGDSLNEQFFGPGTRLTVL.

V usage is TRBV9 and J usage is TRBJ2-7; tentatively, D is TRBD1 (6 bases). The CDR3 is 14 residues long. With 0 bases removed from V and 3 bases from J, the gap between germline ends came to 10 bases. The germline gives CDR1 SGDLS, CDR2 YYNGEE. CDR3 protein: CASSVAEGDYEQYF. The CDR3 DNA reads TGTGCCAGCAGCGTAGCAGAGGGGGACTACGAGCAGTACTTC. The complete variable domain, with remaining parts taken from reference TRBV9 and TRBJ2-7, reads DSGVTQTPKHLITATGQRVTLRCSPRSGDLSVYWYQQSLDQGLQFLIQYYNGEERAKGNILERFSAQQFPDLHSELNLSSLELGDSALYFCASSVAEGDYEQYFGPGTRLTVT.

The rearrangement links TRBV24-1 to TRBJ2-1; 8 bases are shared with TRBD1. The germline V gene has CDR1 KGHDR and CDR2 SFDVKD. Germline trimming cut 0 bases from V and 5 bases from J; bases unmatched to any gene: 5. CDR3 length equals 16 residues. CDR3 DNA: TGTGCCACCAGTGATTTGGCGACAGGGGACGACAATGAGCAGTTCTTC. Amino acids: CATSDLATGDDNEQFF.

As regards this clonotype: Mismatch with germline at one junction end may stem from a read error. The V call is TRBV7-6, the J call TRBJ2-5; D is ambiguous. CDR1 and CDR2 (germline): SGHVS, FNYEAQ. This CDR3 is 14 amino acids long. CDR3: CANSLEQIQETQYF. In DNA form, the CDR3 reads TGTGCCAACAGCTTAGAGCAGATCCAAGAGACCCAGTACTTC.

The CDR3 sequence is CSARRFGIYGYTF. In DNA form, the CDR3 reads TGCAGTGCTAGAAGGTTCGGTATCTATGGCTACACCTTC. The chain employs TRBV20-1 and TRBJ1-2; D ambiguous. CDR3 length equals 13 residues. V was pared by 2 bases and J by 4 bases, with 11 bases between. Germline CDR1 is DFQATT and CDR2 is SNEGSKA (reference sequence).

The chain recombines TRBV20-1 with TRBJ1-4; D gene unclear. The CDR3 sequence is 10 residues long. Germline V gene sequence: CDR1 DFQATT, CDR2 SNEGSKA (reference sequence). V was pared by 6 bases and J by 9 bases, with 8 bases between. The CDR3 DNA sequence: TGCAGTGCCCCCGCAAAAAAACTGTTTTTT. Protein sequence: CSAPAKKLFF.

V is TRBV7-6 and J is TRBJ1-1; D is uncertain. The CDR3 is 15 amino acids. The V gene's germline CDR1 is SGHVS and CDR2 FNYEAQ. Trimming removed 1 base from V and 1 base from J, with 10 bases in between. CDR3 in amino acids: CASSLGGVENTEAFF. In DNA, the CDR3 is TGTGCCAGCAGCTTAGGTGGGGTGGAGAACACTGAAGCTTTCTTT.

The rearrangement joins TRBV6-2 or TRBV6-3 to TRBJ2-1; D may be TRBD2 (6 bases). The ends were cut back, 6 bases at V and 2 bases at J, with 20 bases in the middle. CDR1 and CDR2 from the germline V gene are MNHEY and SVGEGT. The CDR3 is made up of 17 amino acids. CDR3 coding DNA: TGTGCCAGCAGCCGAAATACACTAGCTATTCCCTACAATGAGCAGTTCTTC. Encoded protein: CASSRNTLAIPYNEQFF.

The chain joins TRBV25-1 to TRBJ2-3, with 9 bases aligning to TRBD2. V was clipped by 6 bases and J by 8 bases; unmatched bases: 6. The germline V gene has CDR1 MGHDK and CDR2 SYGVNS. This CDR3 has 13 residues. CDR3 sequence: CASRGLALGTQYF. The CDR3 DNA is TGTGCCAGCAGGGGACTAGCTTTGGGTACGCAGTATTTT.

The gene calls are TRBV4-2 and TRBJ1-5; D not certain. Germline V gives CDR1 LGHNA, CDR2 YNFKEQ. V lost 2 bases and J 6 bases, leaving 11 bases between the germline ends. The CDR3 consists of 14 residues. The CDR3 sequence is CASSQRGSVQPQHF. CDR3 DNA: TGTGCCAGCAGCCAACGAGGGTCGGTTCAGCCCCAGCATTTT.

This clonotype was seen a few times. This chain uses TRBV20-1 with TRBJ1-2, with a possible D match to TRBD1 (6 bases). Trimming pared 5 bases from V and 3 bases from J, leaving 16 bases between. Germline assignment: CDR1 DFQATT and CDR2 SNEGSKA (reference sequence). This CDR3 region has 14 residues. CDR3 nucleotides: TGCAGTGCTCAAGCAGGGGATTCCCACTATGGCTACACCTTC. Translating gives CSAQAGDSHYGYTF.

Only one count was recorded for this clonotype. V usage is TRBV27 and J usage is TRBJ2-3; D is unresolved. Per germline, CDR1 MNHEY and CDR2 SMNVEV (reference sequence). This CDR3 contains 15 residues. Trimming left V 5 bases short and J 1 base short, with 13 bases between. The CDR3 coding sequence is TGTGCCAGCAGTAGACGCCGGCAGCGCACAGATACGCAGTATTTT. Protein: CASSRRRQRTDTQYF.

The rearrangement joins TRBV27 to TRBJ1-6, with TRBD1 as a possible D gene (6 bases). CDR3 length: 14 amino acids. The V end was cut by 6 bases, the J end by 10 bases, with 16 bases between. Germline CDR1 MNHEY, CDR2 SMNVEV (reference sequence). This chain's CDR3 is CASSFTGYGSPLHF. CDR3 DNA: TGTGCCAGCAGCTTCACAGGGTACGGGTCACCCCTCCACTTT.

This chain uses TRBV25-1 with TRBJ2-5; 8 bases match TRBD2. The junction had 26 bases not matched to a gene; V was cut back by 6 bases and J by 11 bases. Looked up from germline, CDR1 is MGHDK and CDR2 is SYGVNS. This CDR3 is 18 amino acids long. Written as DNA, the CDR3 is TGTGCCAGCAGCCCGCTCAGTCTGGGACTAGAGGCCTACAATGAGCAGTACTTC. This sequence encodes CASSPLSLGLEAYNEQYF.

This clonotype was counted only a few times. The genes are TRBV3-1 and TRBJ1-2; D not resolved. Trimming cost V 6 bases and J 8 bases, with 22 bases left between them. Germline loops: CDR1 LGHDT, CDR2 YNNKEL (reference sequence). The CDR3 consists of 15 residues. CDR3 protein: CASRTRLRSSDGYTF. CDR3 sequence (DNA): TGTGCCAGCAGAACTAGACTCCGGTCCTCGGACGGCTACACCTTC.

As DNA, the CDR3 is TGTGCCAGCAGCCAAGATCCTAGCGGGGGTTTTAAAGGAGATACGCAGTATTTT. Translation gives CASSQDPSGGFKGDTQYF. This chain joins TRBV3-1 and TRBJ2-3; the match to TRBD2 covers 10 bases. V was clipped by 0 bases and J by 5 bases; unmatched bases: 11. The CDR3 totals 18 residues. The germline CDR1 and CDR2 sequences are LGHDT and YNNKEL (reference sequence).

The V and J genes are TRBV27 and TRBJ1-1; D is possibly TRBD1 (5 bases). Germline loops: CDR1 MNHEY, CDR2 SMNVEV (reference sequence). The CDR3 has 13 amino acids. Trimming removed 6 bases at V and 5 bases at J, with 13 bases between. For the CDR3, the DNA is TGTGCCAGCAGAATACACGCAGGGACTGAAGCTTTCTTT. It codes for CASRIHAGTEAFF.

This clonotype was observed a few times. The CDR3 reads CASSRTGGGTAYYGYTF. The CDR3 coding sequence is TGTGCCAGCAGCCGAACTGGGGGGGGGACAGCTTACTATGGCTACACCTTC. The gene calls are TRBV7-2 and TRBJ1-2, with TRBD1 matching over 7 bases. The V gene end was trimmed by 5 bases and the J gene end by 3 bases; junction bases not matched to a gene: 15. Germline loops: CDR1 SGHTA, CDR2 FQGNSA. The CDR3 is 17 amino acids.

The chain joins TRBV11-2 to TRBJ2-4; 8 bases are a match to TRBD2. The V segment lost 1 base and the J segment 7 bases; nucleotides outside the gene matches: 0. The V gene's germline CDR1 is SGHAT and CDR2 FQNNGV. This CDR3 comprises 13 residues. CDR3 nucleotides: TGTGCCAGCAGCTTAGCGGGAGGGAACATTCAGTACTTC. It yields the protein CASSLAGGNIQYF.

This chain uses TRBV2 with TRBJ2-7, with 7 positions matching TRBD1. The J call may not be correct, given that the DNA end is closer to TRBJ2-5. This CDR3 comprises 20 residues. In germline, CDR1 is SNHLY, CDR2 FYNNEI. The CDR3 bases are TGTGCCAGCAGTGAAGCGGTTACAGGGGTCCTAAATCCGGGCCAAGAGACCCAGTACTTC. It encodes CASSEAVTGVLNPGQETQYF.